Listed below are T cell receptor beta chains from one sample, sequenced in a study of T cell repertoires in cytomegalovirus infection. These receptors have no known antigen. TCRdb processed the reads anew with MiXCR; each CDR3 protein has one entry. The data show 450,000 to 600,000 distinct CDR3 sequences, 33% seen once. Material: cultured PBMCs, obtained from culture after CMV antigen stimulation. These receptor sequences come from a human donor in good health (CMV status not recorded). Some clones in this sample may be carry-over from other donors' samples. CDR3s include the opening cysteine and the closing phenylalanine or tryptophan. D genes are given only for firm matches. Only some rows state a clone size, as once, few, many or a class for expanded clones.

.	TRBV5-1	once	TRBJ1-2	TGCGCCAGCAGCTTGTCCCCGGGAGGGACGATTAGGGATGGCTACACCTTC	CASSLSPGGTIRDGYTF
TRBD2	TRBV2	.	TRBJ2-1	TGTGCCAGCAGTGAACTAGCGGGAGGGCGAAATGAGCAGTTCTTC	CASSELAGGRNEQFF
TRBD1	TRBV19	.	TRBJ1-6	TGTGCCAGTAGTCCCGCAGTTTGGGGACAGAGACTTTCTTCCCTCCACTTT	CASSPAVWGQRLSSLHF
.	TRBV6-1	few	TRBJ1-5	TGTGCCAGCAGTGAAAGGAGGGATCAGCCCCAGCATTTT	CASSERRDQPQHF
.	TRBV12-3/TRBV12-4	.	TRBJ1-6	TGTGCCAGCAGTTTAGGCAGGGTTGGGTCACCCCTCCACTTT	CASSLGRVGSPLHF
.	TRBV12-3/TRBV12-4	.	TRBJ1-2	TGTGCCAGTCGCGTTGGGGTCGGCTACACCTTC	CASRVGVGYTF
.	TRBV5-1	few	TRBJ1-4	TGCGCCAGCAGCCATCCCGGGACGCCATGGGAACTGTTTTTT	CASSHPGTPWELFF
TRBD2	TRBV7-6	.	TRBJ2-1	TGTGCCAGCAGGACGGCCTCGGAAGGTGTCCTGTCTAGCGGGAGATACTACAATGAGCAGTTCTTC	CASRTASEGVLSSGRYYNEQFF
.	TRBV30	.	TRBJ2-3	TGTGCCTGGGGAGACTCAGATACGCAGTATTTT	CAWGDSDTQYF
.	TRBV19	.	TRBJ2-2	TGTGCCAGTAGTATGTGGGACGTCCCCGGGGAGCTGTTTTTT	CASSMWDVPGELFF
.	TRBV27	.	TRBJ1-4	TGTGCCAGCACACGTTTGGGAGATAATGAAAAACTGTTTTTT	CASTRLGDNEKLFF
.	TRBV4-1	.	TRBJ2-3	TGCGCCAGCAGCCAAGATTACCTAGCCCGCACAGATACGCAGTATTTT	CASSQDYLARTDTQYF
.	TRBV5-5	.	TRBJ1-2	TGTGCCAGCAGCTTGAATCCCAGGGTGGATGGCTACACCTTC	CASSLNPRVDGYTF
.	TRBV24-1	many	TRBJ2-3	TGTGCCACCAGGTTTAGCGGAAGACCCACAGATACGCAGTATTTT	CATRFSGRPTDTQYF
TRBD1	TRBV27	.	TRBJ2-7	TGTGCCAGCAGCAGGGACAGGGGATGGGAGCAGTACTTC	CASSRDRGWEQYF
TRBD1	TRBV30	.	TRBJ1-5	TGTGCCTGGAGTGTTGGTATTGGGGACAGGGTTTCCCAGCCCCAGCATTTT	CAWSVGIGDRVSQPQHF
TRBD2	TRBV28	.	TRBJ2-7	TGTGCCAGCAGTTTGATAGCGGGAGTACCCTACGAGCAGTACTTC	CASSLIAGVPYEQYF
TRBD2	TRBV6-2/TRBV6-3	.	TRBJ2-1	TGTGCCAGCAGTTCCCTAGCGGGAGGGCTCCTGGAGCAGTTCTTC	CASSSLAGGLLEQFF
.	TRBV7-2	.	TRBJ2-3	TGTGCCAGCAGCCTTAGCTTCGGGAGTCCCTTAGTAGGTACGCAGTATTTT	CASSLSFGSPLVGTQYF
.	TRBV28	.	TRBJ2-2	TGTGCCAGCAGTTTAATGTCGGACGGGGAGCTGTTTTTT	CASSLMSDGELFF
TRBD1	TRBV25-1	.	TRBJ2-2	TGTGCCAGCAGTGAATTGTGGACAGGGTTCGCGAACACCGGGGAGCTGTTTTTT	CASSELWTGFANTGELFF
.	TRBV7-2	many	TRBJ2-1	TGTGCCAGCAGCCCCTTGGGGAGCTCTTACAATGAGCAGTTCTTC	CASSPLGSSYNEQFF
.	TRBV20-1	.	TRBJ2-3	TGCAGTGCTAGGGACGGGAGCGGGAGCACAGATACGCAGTATTTT	CSARDGSGSTDTQYF
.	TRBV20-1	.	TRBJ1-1	TGCAGTGCTCGACAACCAGGCGGCACTGAAGCTTTCTTT	CSARQPGGTEAFF
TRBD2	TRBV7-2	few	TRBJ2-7	TGTGCCAGCAGCAAAGAGGCTAGCGGGAGTTGGTACGAGCAGTACTTC	CASSKEASGSWYEQYF
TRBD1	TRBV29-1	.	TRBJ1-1	TGCAGCGTTGAAGGACGCACAGGGGACACTGAAGCTTTCTTT	CSVEGRTGDTEAFF
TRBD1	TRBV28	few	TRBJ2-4	TGTGCCAGCAGTTCGCCGGGACAGAAAAACATTCAGTACTTC	CASSSPGQKNIQYF
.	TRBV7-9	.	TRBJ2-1	TGTGCCAGCAGCCATTGGGCTAGCCACAATGAGCAGTTCTTC	CASSHWASHNEQFF
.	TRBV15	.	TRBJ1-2	TGTGCCACCAGCAGAGAGAGGACCGGACTCTATGGCTACACCTTC	CATSRERTGLYGYTF
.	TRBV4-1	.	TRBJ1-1	TGCGCCAGCAGCCAAGGGGACCTATTCCAGGCTTTCTTT	CASSQGDLFQAFF
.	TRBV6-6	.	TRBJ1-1	TGTGCCAGCAGTTTTCCCCAAGGGGAAGCTTTCTTT	CASSFPQGEAFF
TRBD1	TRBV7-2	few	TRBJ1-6	TGTGCCAGCAGCGCCCGACAGGGACTCTCCTATAATTCACCCCTCCACTTT	CASSARQGLSYNSPLHF
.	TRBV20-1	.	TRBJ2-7	TGCAGTGCTCCGAGGGACACCGATGGGGTATACGAGCAGTACTTC	CSAPRDTDGVYEQYF
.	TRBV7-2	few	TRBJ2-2	TGTGCCAGCAGCTTACTTTTGTTCGGGGGCGAAGCCGGGGAGCTGTTTTTT	CASSLLLFGGEAGELFF
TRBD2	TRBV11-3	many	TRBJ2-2	TGTGCCAGCAGCTTTGGGAGGGGCAACACCGGGGAGCTGTTTTTT	CASSFGRGNTGELFF
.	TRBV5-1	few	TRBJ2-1	TGCGCCAGCAGCTTGGGGCAGCGCATCTCCTACAATGAGCAGTTCTTC	CASSLGQRISYNEQFF
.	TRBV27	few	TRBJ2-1	TGTGCCAGCACTTTTTACAATGAGCAGTTCTTC	CASTFYNEQFF
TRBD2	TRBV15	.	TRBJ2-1	TGTGCCACCAGGGCTAGCGGGAGCTCCTACAATGAGCAGTTCTTC	CATRASGSSYNEQFF
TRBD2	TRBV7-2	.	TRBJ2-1	TGTGCCAGCAGCTTAGATGCGGGAGCCTACAATGAGCAGTTCTTC	CASSLDAGAYNEQFF
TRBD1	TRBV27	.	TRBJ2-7	TGTGCCAGCGCTCCGGGACAGAACTACGAGCAGTACTTC	CASAPGQNYEQYF
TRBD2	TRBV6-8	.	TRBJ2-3	TGTGCCAGCCTTATAGCGGGAGAATATAGTGCGCAGTATTTT	CASLIAGEYSAQYF
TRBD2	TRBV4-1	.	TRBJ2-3	TGCGCCAGCAGCCTTGAAAGTGAAGGGACTAGCGACAGCTCAGATACGCAGTATTTT	CASSLESEGTSDSSDTQYF
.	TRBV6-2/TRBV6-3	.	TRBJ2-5	TGTGCCAGCAGTTACCCCGGCGAGACCCAGTACTTC	CASSYPGETQYF
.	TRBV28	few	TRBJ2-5	TGTGCCAGCAGTTTTCTGGAAGAGACCCAGTACTTC	CASSFLEETQYF
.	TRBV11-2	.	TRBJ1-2	TGTGCCAGCAGCCCGGGTCCTACCTCTAACTATGGCTACACCTTC	CASSPGPTSNYGYTF
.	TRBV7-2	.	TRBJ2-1	TGTGCCAGCAGCTTATTCTCGGGCTCCTACAATGAGCAGTTCTTC	CASSLFSGSYNEQFF
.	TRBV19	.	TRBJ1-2	TGTGCCAGTAGCCCGACGCACAGGGATCGCTATGGCTACACCTTC	CASSPTHRDRYGYTF
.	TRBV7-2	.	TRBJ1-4	TGTGCCAGCAGCTTAGTACAGAGAAATAATGAAAAACTGTTTTTT	CASSLVQRNNEKLFF
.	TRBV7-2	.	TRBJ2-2	TGTGCCAGCAGACTTATACAGAACACCGGGGAGCTGTTTTTT	CASRLIQNTGELFF
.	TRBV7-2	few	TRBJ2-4	TGTGCCAGCAGCATTGACAGCCTAAACCATCTAGTGATGGCCAAAAACATTCAGTACTTC	CASSIDSLNHLVMAKNIQYF
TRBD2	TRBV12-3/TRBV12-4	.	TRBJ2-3	TGTGCCAGCAGTTTCGGACTAGCGGGAGTAGATACGCAGTATTTT	CASSFGLAGVDTQYF
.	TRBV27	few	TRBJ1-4	TGTGCCAGCAGTTTAAATTTGCGCAGGGACAAACTGTTTTTT	CASSLNLRRDKLFF
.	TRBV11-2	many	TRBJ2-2	TGTGCCAGCAGCCCTGGGCCAAACACCGGGGAGCTGTTTTTT	CASSPGPNTGELFF
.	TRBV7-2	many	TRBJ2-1	TGTGCCAGCAGCTCAGCCCGGAGACTAGGTTTCAATGAGCAGTTCTTC	CASSSARRLGFNEQFF
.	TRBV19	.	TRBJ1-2	TGTGCCAGTAGTAGACCGAACTATGGCTACACCTTC	CASSRPNYGYTF
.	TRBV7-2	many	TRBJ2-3	TGTGCCAGCAGCTTACAGGGACCCACAGATACGCAGTATTTT	CASSLQGPTDTQYF
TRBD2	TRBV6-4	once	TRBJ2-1	TGTGCCAGCAGTGACTCCGGGACTAGCTCCTACAATGAGCAGTTCTTC	CASSDSGTSSYNEQFF